One and the same sample provided the 3 T cell receptor beta chains below, sequenced in a study of OX40 agonist ivuxolimab in advanced cancers. Some clones are missing from TCRdb's copy, which holds only in-frame ones; the method was immunoSEQ multiplex PCR. The sample yields around 70,000 clones, around nine tenths seen once. This specimen consisted of CD4+ or CD8+ T cells sorted from blood, obtained in a trial of the OX40 agonist ivuxolimab. Receptors were obtained from an adult with an advanced solid tumor such as melanoma, head and neck, liver or kidney cancer.

The chain is built from TRBV10-3 and TRBJ2-1; 14 bases agree with TRBD2. The CDR3 length is 17 residues. V lost 2 bases, J lost 1 base, and 1 base stayed unmatched. Per the germline V gene, CDR1 is ENHRY and CDR2 is SYGVKD. The CDR3 reads CAISEGLAGGSYNEQFF. The CDR3 coding sequence is TGTGCCATCAGTGAGGGACTAGCGGGGGGTTCCTACAATGAGCAGTTCTTC.

The chain combines TRBV5-6 with TRBJ1-5; the D is unclear. CDR3 length: 12 residues. V shed 2 bases and J shed 5 bases, with 5 bases lying between them. CDR1 is SGHDT, CDR2 YYEEEE, per germline. The CDR3 DNA reads TGTGCCAGCAGCTTCGGTGATCAGCCCCAGCATTTT. Its translation: CASSFGDQPQHF. Variable domain in full (rest from reference TRBV5-6 and TRBJ1-5): DAGVTQSPTHLIKTRGQQVTLRCSPKSGHDTVSWYQQALGQGPQFIFQYYEEEERQRGNFPDRFSGHQFPNYSSELNVNALLLGDSALYLCASSFGDQPQHFGDGTRLSIL.

CDR3 DNA: TGCGCCAGCAGCTTGGCCGGTCCCAACAATGAGCAGTTCTTC. Translating it yields CASSLAGPNNEQFF. This chain joins TRBV5-1 and TRBJ2-1; D not resolved. The germline V gene encodes CDR1 SGHRS and CDR2 YFSETQ. The CDR3 is made up of 14 amino acids. Between the trimmed V and J ends, which lost 0 bases and 5 bases, there was a span of 9 bases.